This TCR beta chain was observed in a study of long-term antiretroviral therapy in people with HIV. The germline V gene encodes CDR1 SNHLY and CDR2 FYNNEI. Germline trimming cut 6 bases from V and 5 bases from J; bases unmatched to any gene: 11. The CDR3 spans 15 residues. The assay used was immunoSEQ (version v3.0), run at survey level. The repertoire was sequenced with immunoSEQ multiplex PCR; TCRdb's copy has only in-frame clones and lacks some. The table has some 47,000 clones, 90% to 95% seen once. The source material was unsorted PBMCs, sampled 3.7 years after starting antiretroviral therapy. V gene TRBV2 combines with J gene TRBJ1-1; 8 bases are a match to TRBD1. This TCR was recovered from a woman aged 45-59 years with HIV. CDR3: CASSVDRGRGTEAFF. The CDR3 region has the DNA TGTGCCAGCAGCGTTGACAGGGGCCGAGGTACTGAAGCTTTCTTT.